These 20 T cell receptor beta chains were sequenced from one sample in a study of blood T cell repertoires in COVID-19. TCRdb's table, derived via immunoSEQ multiplex PCR, lists solely in-frame clones and lacks some. This repertoire shows roughly 180,000 clones, about 88% found once; its top ten account for 0.99%. The sequencing input was peripheral blood. The receptors here all came from a young man with acute or convalescent COVID-19.

The chain carries TRBV9 and TRBJ2-2; perhaps TRBD2 as D (6 bases). CDR3 size: 17 residues. Deletions cut 3 bases from V and 9 bases from J, with 24 bases between. Germline V gives CDR1 SGDLS, CDR2 YYNGEE. The CDR3 is CASSAMRASVDPRELFF. The CDR3 region has the DNA TGTGCCAGCAGCGCAATGAGGGCTAGCGTGGACCCGAGGGAGCTGTTTTTT.

The genes are TRBV18 and TRBJ2-2; tentative D call: TRBD1 (5 bases). This CDR3 spans 15 amino acids. CDR1 is KGHSH and CDR2 is LQKENI in the germline V gene. V was trimmed by 6 bases and J by 2 bases, leaving 13 bases between them. In DNA, the CDR3 is TGTGCCAGCTCGCGGACATTCATAAACACCGGGGAGCTGTTTTTT. Translated: CASSRTFINTGELFF.

In DNA form, the CDR3 reads TGCGCCAGCAGCCATAGCAGGGATGGCTACACCTTC. Protein sequence: CASSHSRDGYTF. The chain couples TRBV5-1 to TRBJ1-2; perhaps TRBD1 as D (5 bases). The CDR3 totals 12 residues. Germline V gene lookup returns CDR1 SGHRS and CDR2 YFSETQ. The germline V and J ends were trimmed by 4 bases and 6 bases, with 10 bases remaining between them.

This chain uses TRBV11-3 with TRBJ2-1; 8 positions agree with TRBD1. There are 15 residues in the CDR3. V was clipped by 5 bases and J by 1 base; unmatched bases: 4. The V gene's germline CDR1 is SGHNT and CDR2 YENEEA. CDR3 nucleotide sequence: TGTGCCAGCAGCCAAGGACAGGGATCCTACAATGAGCAGTTCTTC. The encoded protein is CASSQGQGSYNEQFF.

The chain uses TRBV3-1 (or the pseudogene TRBV3-2) and TRBJ2-3; 15 bases are shared with TRBD2. CDR1 LGHDT and CDR2 YNNKEL come from the germline V gene (reference sequence). V shed 5 bases, J shed 5 bases, and the junction held 2 bases outside the gene matches. The CDR3 loop spans 15 amino acids. The CDR3 here is CASSSGLAGGDTQYF. CDR3 coding DNA: TGTGCCAGCAGCTCGGGACTAGCGGGGGGAGATACGCAGTATTTT.

The chain carries TRBV24-1 and TRBJ2-1; possibly TRBD2 for D (6 bases). The germline V and J ends were trimmed by 9 bases and 0 bases, with 26 bases remaining between them. Germline CDR1 and CDR2: KGHDR and SFDVKD. The CDR3 loop spans 19 amino acids. The CDR3 nucleotides are TGTGCCACCCCGGGAGCGGACTCCCTCGCACTAAGCTCCTACAATGAGCAGTTCTTC. Its translation: CATPGADSLALSSYNEQFF.

The V call is TRBV5-4, the J call TRBJ1-1; 7 positions match TRBD1. The CDR3 is 14 amino acids. V was clipped by 3 bases and J by 1 base; unmatched bases: 3. Germline V gene data show CDR1 as SGHNT and CDR2 as YYREEE (reference sequence). The CDR3 sequence: CASSSRQGNTEAFF. CDR3 DNA: TGTGCCAGCAGCTCACGACAGGGGAACACTGAAGCTTTCTTT. The whole variable domain, remainder taken from reference TRBV5-4 and TRBJ1-1, is ETGVTQSPTHLIKTRGQQVTLRCSSQSGHNTVSWYQQALGQGPQFIFQYYREEENGRGNFPPRFSGLQFPNYSSELNVNALELDDSALYLCASSSRQGNTEAFFGQGTRLTVV.

This chain uses TRBV18 with TRBJ1-4; D is unresolved. Germline CDR1 KGHSH, CDR2 LQKENI. The CDR3 totals 16 residues. V shed 2 bases and J shed 0 bases, with 10 bases lying between them. The CDR3 reads CASSPVRTSTNEKLFF. CDR3 nucleotide sequence: TGTGCCAGCTCACCAGTGAGGACTTCAACTAATGAAAAACTGTTTTTT.

The J gene is TRBJ1-5, the V gene TRBV6-1, with no clear D. Germline V CDR1 and CDR2: MNHNS, SASEGT. V lost 4 bases and J 0 bases, leaving 16 bases between the germline ends. The length of the CDR3 is 17 residues. CDR3 protein: CASSGKLDSYSNQPQHF. The DNA of the CDR3 is TGTGCCAGCAGTGGAAAGCTGGATAGCTATAGCAATCAGCCCCAGCATTTT.

The chain uses TRBV19 and TRBJ1-1; D perhaps matches TRBD1 (6 bases). V was cut by 7 bases and J by 8 bases, with 14 bases left in between. Germline values: CDR1 LNHDA, CDR2 SQIVND (reference sequence). CDR3 size: 12 residues. DNA of the CDR3: TGTGCCAGTACGAAAGGTGGGGGCGAAGCTTTCTTT. This codes for CASTKGGGEAFF.

The chain recombines TRBV21-1 with TRBJ2-4; the table's D call, TRBD1, was not checked against the DNA. TRBV21-1 is shown as a pseudogene. This CDR3 has 12 amino acids. In DNA, the CDR3 is TGTGCCAGGTTGGGACAGGAGGACATTCAGTACTTC. It translates to CARLGQEDIQYF.

The V gene is TRBV5-1, the J gene TRBJ2-4, with TRBD1 matching over 7 bases. The germline V gene has CDR1 SGHRS and CDR2 YFSETQ. The junction had 7 bases not matched to a gene; V was cut back by 4 bases and J by 6 bases. CDR3 length: 14 amino acids. The DNA for the CDR3 is TGCGCCAGCAGCGTATGGGACAGTGGAAACATTCAGTACTTC. This encodes CASSVWDSGNIQYF.

The chain's CDR3 is CASRRDRGSPLHF. CDR3 coding DNA: TGCGCCAGCAGGCGGGACAGGGGTTCACCCCTCCACTTT. J is TRBJ1-6 and V is TRBV10-2; 10 bases match TRBD1. There are 13 residues in the CDR3. Germline V gene sequence: CDR1 WSHSY, CDR2 SAAADI. V dropped 6 bases and J dropped 9; count of bases not matched to a gene: 2.

The chain links TRBV6-5 to TRBJ1-6, with TRBD1 identical over 7 bases. Looked up from germline, CDR1 is MNHEY and CDR2 is SVGAGI. CDR3 size: 15 residues. Trimming took 4 bases from V and 8 from J; bases not matched to a gene: 8. The chain's CDR3 is CASSSDRVEDSPLHF. The CDR3 DNA reads as TGTGCCAGCAGTTCCGACAGGGTAGAGGATTCACCCCTCCACTTT.

The chain links TRBV11-2 to TRBJ1-4; the match to TRBD1 covers 10 bases. V lost 0 bases to trimming and J lost 8 bases; unmatched junction nucleotides: 0. The CDR3 totals 14 residues. Germline lookup yields CDR1 SGHAT and CDR2 FQNNGV. DNA for the CDR3: TGTGCCAGCAGCTTAGAGACAGGGGGCGAAAAACTGTTTTTT. Protein product: CASSLETGGEKLFF.

The gene calls are TRBV18 and TRBJ1-5; 11 bases fit TRBD1. CDR1 is KGHSH and CDR2 is LQKENI in the germline V gene. With 2 bases clipped from V and 7 bases from J, the junction kept 4 bases outside the gene matches. This CDR3 comprises 15 residues. CDR3 residues: CASSPSGQGAQPQHF. In DNA, the CDR3 is TGTGCCAGCTCACCATCAGGACAGGGGGCGCAGCCCCAGCATTTT.

This sequence joins TRBV11-2 and TRBJ2-2, with a weak D call TRBD2 (6 bases). The CDR3 is made up of 15 amino acids. The germline gives CDR1 SGHAT, CDR2 FQNNGV. The V and J ends lost 5 bases and 9 bases respectively, with 19 bases between them. CDR3 amino acids: CASSPLNRGSRELFF. CDR3 DNA sequence: TGTGCCAGCAGCCCCCTTAATCGGGGGTCCAGGGAGCTGTTTTTT.

The CDR3 spells CASSPRPRTGAEAFF. The CDR3 nucleotides read TGTGCCAGCAGCCCGAGGCCCCGGACGGGAGCTGAAGCTTTCTTT. This chain uses TRBV7-6 with TRBJ1-1, with no clear D. From germline, CDR1 is SGHVS and CDR2 FNYEAQ. The CDR3 spans 15 residues. V was cut by 5 bases and J by 6 bases, with 19 bases left in between.

V is TRBV25-1 and J is TRBJ1-5, with 10 nucleotides matching TRBD1. The CDR3 is 14 amino acids. Germline loops: CDR1 MGHDK, CDR2 SYGVNS. The V segment lost 7 bases and the J segment 7 bases; nucleotides outside the gene matches: 7. The DNA of the CDR3 is TGTGCCAGCAACTCCGGGACAGGGGACCAGCCCCAGCATTTT. Translating it yields CASNSGTGDQPQHF.

CDR3 coding DNA: TGTGCCAGTGGCCCTCTGACAGGGAACTACAATGAGCAGTTCTTC. Encoded protein: CASGPLTGNYNEQFF. The V call is TRBV19, the J call TRBJ2-1; 7 bases are shared with TRBD1. With V trimmed by 8 bases and J by 3 bases, 10 bases remained unmatched. This CDR3 is 15 amino acids long. Germline lookup yields CDR1 LNHDA and CDR2 SQIVND (reference sequence).